These 20 T cell receptor beta chains were all obtained from the same sample, sequenced in a study of blood T cell repertoires in COVID-19. Profiling relied on immunoSEQ multiplex PCR, and the TCRdb table lists in-frame clones only, not all of them. Of more than 70,000 clones listed, roughly 80% are singletons. Input material: peripheral blood. These receptors were obtained from an older woman with acute or convalescent COVID-19.

This chain connects TRBV19 to TRBJ2-7; D may be TRBD1 (5 bases). CDR3 length: 12 amino acids. CDR1 LNHDA and CDR2 SQIVND come from the germline V gene (reference sequence). The V and J ends lost 5 bases and 6 bases respectively, with 11 bases between them. CDR3 sequence reads: CASSPSGFEQYF. The CDR3 DNA is TGTGCCAGTAGTCCCTCAGGGTTCGAGCAGTACTTC.

This clone was observed a single time. This rearrangement joins TRBV6-5 to TRBJ2-3; D gene ambiguous. Germline V gives CDR1 MNHEY, CDR2 SVGAGI. The CDR3 runs 14 residues. Trimming shortened V by 5 bases and J by 1 base, and 10 bases separated the two germline ends. The CDR3 nucleotides are TGTGCCAGCAGTAGTGGGCAGGGCACAGATACGCAGTATTTT. Amino acids: CASSSGQGTDTQYF.

In its sample, this clone was seen many times. V is TRBV3-1 (or the pseudogene TRBV3-2) and J is TRBJ2-7; D ambiguous. CDR1 LGHDT and CDR2 YNNKEL come from the germline V gene (reference sequence). There are 14 residues in the CDR3. With 3 bases removed from V and 2 bases from J, the gap between germline ends came to 11 bases. The CDR3 DNA sequence: TGTGCCAGCAGCCAGACATCCAGCCCCTACGAGCAGTACTTC. Translated: CASSQTSSPYEQYF.

The chain employs TRBV28 and TRBJ2-4; TRBD2 aligns across 11 bases. Germline loops: CDR1 MDHEN, CDR2 SYDVKM. The CDR3 covers 14 residues. Unmatched junction bases numbered 5, after V lost 6 bases and J lost 7 bases. The CDR3 sequence: CASRPSSGRNIQYF. The CDR3 DNA follows: TGTGCCAGCAGACCCTCTAGCGGGAGGAACATTCAGTACTTC. Variable domain in full (rest from reference TRBV28 and TRBJ2-4): DVKVTQSSRYLVKRTGEKVFLECVQDMDHENMFWYRQDPGLGLRLIYFSYDVKMKEKGDIPEGYSVSREKKERFSLILESASTNQTSMYLCASRPSSGRNIQYFGAGTRLSVL.

J is TRBJ2-2 and V is TRBV7-9, with D unclear. This CDR3 has 14 residues. Germline assignment: CDR1 SEHNR and CDR2 FQNEAQ (reference sequence). The V end was cut by 0 bases, the J end by 4 bases, with 6 bases between. The CDR3, as DNA: TGTGCCAGCAGCTTAGCGCAGATCACCGGGGAGCTGTTTTTT. Amino acids: CASSLAQITGELFF.

The rearrangement links TRBV10-2 to TRBJ1-1, with TRBD1 identical over 8 bases. In germline, CDR1 is WSHSY, CDR2 SAAADI. The CDR3 loop spans 13 amino acids. Losses at the gene ends were 5 bases for V and 7 bases for J; bases not matched to a gene: 6. The CDR3 spells CASSWTGHDEAFF. CDR3 sequence (DNA): TGCGCCAGCAGTTGGACAGGGCATGATGAAGCTTTCTTT.

This sequence joins TRBV3-1 (or the pseudogene TRBV3-2) and TRBJ2-7, with 14 bases aligning to TRBD2. Per germline, CDR1 LGHDT and CDR2 YNNKEL (reference sequence). The J segment lost 6 bases and the V segment lost 3 bases, leaving 7 bases of the junction unmatched. The CDR3 has 16 amino acids. The chain's CDR3 is CASSQNGLAGGGEQYF. The CDR3, as DNA: TGTGCCAGCAGCCAGAATGGACTAGCGGGAGGCGGCGAGCAGTACTTC.

The rearrangement uses TRBV14 and TRBJ1-1, with a tentative D call TRBD1 (5 bases). The CDR3 totals 15 residues. Germline lookup yields CDR1 SGHDN and CDR2 FVKESK. V dropped 4 bases and J dropped 1 base, with 13 bases sitting between them. The CDR3 bases are TGTGCCAGCAGCCTTCAGACAGTTCCGAACACTGAAGCTTTCTTT. Encoded protein: CASSLQTVPNTEAFF.

A single count supports this clone. This sequence joins TRBV3-1 (or the pseudogene TRBV3-2) and TRBJ1-1; TRBD1 might be the D (5 bases). The V gene's germline CDR1 is LGHDT and CDR2 YNNKEL (reference sequence). The CDR3 is made up of 14 amino acids. Trimming took 1 base from V and 1 from J, leaving 7 bases between them. CDR3 sequence (DNA): TGTGCCAGCAGCCAAGCGGGGGAGAACACTGAAGCTTTCTTT. Translated: CASSQAGENTEAFF.

The chain has TRBV18 and TRBJ2-3, with a weak D call TRBD2 (6 bases). CDR1 is KGHSH and CDR2 is LQKENI in the germline V gene. The length of the CDR3 is 13 residues. The V and J ends lost 3 bases and 3 bases respectively, with 7 bases between them. CDR3 sequence reads: CASSPEGTDTQYF. The CDR3 DNA is TGTGCCAGCTCACCGGAGGGAACAGATACGCAGTATTTT.

This rearrangement joins TRBV7-3 to TRBJ2-5; 7 bases fit TRBD2. The CDR3 loop spans 13 amino acids. V lost 5 bases to trimming and J lost 1 base; unmatched junction nucleotides: 1. Germline CDR1 is SGHTA and CDR2 is FQGTGA. For the CDR3, the DNA is TGTGCCAGCAGCCGACTAGCCCAAGAGACCCAGTACTTC. It specifies CASSRLAQETQYF.

V and J are TRBV6-5 and TRBJ2-3, with D perhaps TRBD2 (6 bases). This CDR3 is built from 15 residues. Germline V gives CDR1 MNHEY, CDR2 SVGAGI. The V end lost 8 bases, the J end lost 0 bases, and 15 bases lay between the germline ends. As DNA, the CDR3 is TGTGCCAGCTATTCCGCGGGAACTAGCACAGATACGCAGTATTTT. This codes for CASYSAGTSTDTQYF.

This clone has a handful of counts. The chain uses TRBV11-3 and TRBJ2-1, with TRBD2 identical over 7 bases. CDR3 size: 15 residues. Germline CDR1 and CDR2: SGHNT and YENEEA. The V and J ends lost 3 bases and 0 bases, in that order; junction bases with no gene match: 2. This chain's CDR3 is CASSLGGSSYNEQFF. DNA of the CDR3: TGTGCCAGCAGCTTGGGCGGGAGCTCCTACAATGAGCAGTTCTTC.

This chain links TRBV7-7 with TRBJ1-6; D not certain. Trimming removed 5 bases at V and 0 bases at J, with 14 bases between. The CDR3 extends over 17 amino acids. Germline V gives CDR1 SSHAT, CDR2 FNYEAQ (reference sequence). The CDR3 DNA sequence: TGTGCCAGCAGCCCCCGAGGGTGGGGCTCCTATAATTCACCCCTCCACTTT. Translated: CASSPRGWGSYNSPLHF.

This clone was recorded a few times. The chain is built from TRBV30 and TRBJ2-2; weak D call: TRBD2 (5 bases). Trimming shortened V by 2 bases and J by 8 bases, and 9 bases separated the two germline ends. Germline CDR1 reads GTSNPN; CDR2 reads SVGIG (reference sequence). The CDR3 is 12 amino acids. CDR3 loop: CAWSSGSGELFF. Written as DNA, the CDR3 is TGTGCCTGGAGTTCGGGGTCAGGGGAGCTGTTTTTT.

The chain links TRBV10-3 to TRBJ1-2; TRBD1 agrees at 7 bases. With 5 bases clipped from V and 2 bases from J, the junction kept 5 bases outside the gene matches. Per the germline V gene, CDR1 is ENHRY and CDR2 is SYGVKD. This CDR3 has 14 amino acids. CDR3 DNA sequence: TGTGCCATCAGTCCCGGACAGGACAACTATGGCTACACCTTC. This translates into CAISPGQDNYGYTF.

The rearrangement uses TRBV5-1 and TRBJ2-1, with TRBD2 identical over 8 bases. V lost 1 base to trimming and J lost 4 bases; unmatched junction nucleotides: 10. The CDR3 runs to 17 residues. The V gene's germline CDR1 is SGHRS and CDR2 YFSETQ. The CDR3 nucleotides read TGCGCCAGCAGCTTGACGTTTGAGGTAGCGGGATACAATGAGCAGTTCTTC. Translated: CASSLTFEVAGYNEQFF.

This CDR3 reads CASSVRKNEKLFF. The CDR3 DNA reads TGTGCCAGCAGTGTGCGGAAGAATGAAAAACTGTTTTTT. The chain joins TRBV2 to TRBJ1-4; D is undetermined. From germline, CDR1 is SNHLY and CDR2 FYNNEI. The V end was cut by 4 bases, the J end by 5 bases, with 8 bases between. CDR3 size: 13 residues.

This clone was counted a few times. This sequence joins TRBV30 and TRBJ2-3; the match to TRBD1 covers 7 bases. The CDR3 has 13 residues. Germline CDR1 is GTSNPN and CDR2 is SVGIG (reference sequence). The V gene end was trimmed by 5 bases and the J gene end by 1 base; junction bases not matched to a gene: 3. The CDR3 nucleotides are TGTGCCTGGTCCGGACAGGGCACAGATACGCAGTATTTT. Its protein is CAWSGQGTDTQYF.

The V call is TRBV9, the J call TRBJ1-2, with a possible D match to TRBD1 (5 bases). This CDR3 has 14 residues. With 0 bases removed from V and 7 bases from J, the gap between germline ends came to 13 bases. Germline CDR1 is SGDLS and CDR2 is YYNGEE. Written as DNA, the CDR3 is TGTGCCAGCAGCGTAGGGGGAGGGACGCTTGGCTACACCTTC. Amino acid sequence: CASSVGGGTLGYTF.